This T cell receptor beta chain was recovered during a study of T cell repertoires in cytomegalovirus infection. There are 20 residues in the CDR3. V was cut by 5 bases and J by 0 bases, with 23 bases left in between. Germline V lookup: CDR1 SGHVT, CDR2 SQSDAQ. TCRdb called the reads again in MiXCR, with one record for every CDR3 protein. The table records 250,000 to 300,000 distinct CDR3 sequences, 17% of them present only once. Sample: CD8+ T cells from PBMCs. This TCR was recovered from a human donor in good health (CMV status not recorded). Some clones in this sample may be carry-over from other donors' samples. This chain uses TRBV7-4 with TRBJ2-6; D perhaps matches TRBD2 (5 bases). The CDR3 region is CASSPTTWSGRASGANVLTF. The CDR3 DNA reads as TGTGCCAGCAGCCCCACCACGTGGAGCGGCAGAGCCTCTGGGGCCAACGTCCTGACTTTC.